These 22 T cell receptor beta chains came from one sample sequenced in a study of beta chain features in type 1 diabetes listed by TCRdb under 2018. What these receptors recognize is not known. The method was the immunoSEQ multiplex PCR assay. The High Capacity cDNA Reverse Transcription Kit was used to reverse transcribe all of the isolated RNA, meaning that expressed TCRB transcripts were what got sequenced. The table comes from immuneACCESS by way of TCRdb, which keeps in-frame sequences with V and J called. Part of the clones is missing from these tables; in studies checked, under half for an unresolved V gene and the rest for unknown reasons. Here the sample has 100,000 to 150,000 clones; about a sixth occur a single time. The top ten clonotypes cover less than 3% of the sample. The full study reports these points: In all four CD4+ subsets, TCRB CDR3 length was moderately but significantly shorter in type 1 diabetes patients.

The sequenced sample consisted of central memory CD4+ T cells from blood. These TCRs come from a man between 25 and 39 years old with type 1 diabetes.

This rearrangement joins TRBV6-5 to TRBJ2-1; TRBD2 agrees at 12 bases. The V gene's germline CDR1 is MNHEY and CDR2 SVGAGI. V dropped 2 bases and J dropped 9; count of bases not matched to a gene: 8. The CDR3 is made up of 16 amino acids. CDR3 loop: CASSYGLLAGGREQFF. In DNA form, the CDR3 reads TGTGCCAGCAGTTACGGTCTACTAGCGGGGGGACGTGAGCAGTTCTTC.

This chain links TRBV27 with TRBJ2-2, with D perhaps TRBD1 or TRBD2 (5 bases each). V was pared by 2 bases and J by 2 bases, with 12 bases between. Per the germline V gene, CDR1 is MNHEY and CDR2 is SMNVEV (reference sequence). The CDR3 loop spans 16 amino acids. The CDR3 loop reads CASSLMGTLNTGELFF. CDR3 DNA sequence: TGTGCCAGCAGTTTAATGGGGACCCTTAACACCGGGGAGCTGTTTTTT.

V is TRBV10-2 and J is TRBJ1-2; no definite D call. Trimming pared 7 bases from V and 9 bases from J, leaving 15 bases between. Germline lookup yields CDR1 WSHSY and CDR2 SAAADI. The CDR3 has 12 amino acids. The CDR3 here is CASTGSPFRYTF. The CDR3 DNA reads TGCGCCAGCACCGGGTCCCCTTTTCGCTACACCTTC.

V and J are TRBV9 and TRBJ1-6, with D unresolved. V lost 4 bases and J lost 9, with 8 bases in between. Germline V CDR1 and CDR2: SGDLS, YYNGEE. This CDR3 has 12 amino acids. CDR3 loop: CASSLDPSPLHF. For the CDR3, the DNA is TGTGCCAGCAGCTTAGACCCTTCACCCCTCCACTTT.

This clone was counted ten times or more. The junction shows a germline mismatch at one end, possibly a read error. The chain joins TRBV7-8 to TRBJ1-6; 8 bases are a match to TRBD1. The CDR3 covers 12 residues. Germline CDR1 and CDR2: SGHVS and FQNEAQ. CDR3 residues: CASTTGVTPLHF. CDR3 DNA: TGTGCAAGCACGACAGGGGTGACACCCCTCCACTTT.

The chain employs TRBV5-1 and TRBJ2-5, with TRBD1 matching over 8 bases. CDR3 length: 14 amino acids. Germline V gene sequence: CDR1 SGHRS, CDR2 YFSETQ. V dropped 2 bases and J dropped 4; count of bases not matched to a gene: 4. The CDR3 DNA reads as TGCGCCAGCAGCTTCGGACAGGGAGGAGAGACCCAGTACTTC. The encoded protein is CASSFGQGGETQYF.

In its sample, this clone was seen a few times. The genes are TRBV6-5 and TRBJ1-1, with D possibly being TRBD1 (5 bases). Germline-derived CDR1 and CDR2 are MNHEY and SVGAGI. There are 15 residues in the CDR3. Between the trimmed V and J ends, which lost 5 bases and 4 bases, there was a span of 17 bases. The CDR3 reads CASSKIRAGGTEAFF. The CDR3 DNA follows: TGTGCCAGCAGTAAGATCAGGGCTGGGGGCACTGAAGCTTTCTTT.

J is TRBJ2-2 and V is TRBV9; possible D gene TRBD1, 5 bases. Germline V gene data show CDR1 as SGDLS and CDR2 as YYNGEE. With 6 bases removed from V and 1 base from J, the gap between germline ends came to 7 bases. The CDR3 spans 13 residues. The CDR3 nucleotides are TGTGCCAGCAATACAGGGAACACCGGGGAGCTGTTTTTT. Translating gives CASNTGNTGELFF.

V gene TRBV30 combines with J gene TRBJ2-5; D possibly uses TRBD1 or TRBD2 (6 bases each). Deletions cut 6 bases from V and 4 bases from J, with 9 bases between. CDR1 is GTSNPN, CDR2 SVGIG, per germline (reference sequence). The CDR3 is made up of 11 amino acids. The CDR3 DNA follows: TGTGCCTGCGGGGGCGGAGAGACCCAGTACTTC. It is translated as CACGGGETQYF.

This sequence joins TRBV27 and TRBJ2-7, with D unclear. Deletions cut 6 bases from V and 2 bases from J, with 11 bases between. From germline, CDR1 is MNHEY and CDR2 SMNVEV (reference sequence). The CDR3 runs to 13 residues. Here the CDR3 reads CASSRMLPYEQYF. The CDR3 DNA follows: TGTGCCAGCAGCCGAATGCTTCCCTACGAGCAGTACTTC.

CDR3 sequence: CSVSGQGRTEAFF. The CDR3 DNA follows: TGCAGCGTTTCGGGACAGGGGCGCACTGAAGCTTTCTTT. This chain joins TRBV29-1 and TRBJ1-1; TRBD1 matches 10 bases. Looked up from germline, CDR1 is SQVTM and CDR2 is ANQGSEA. The V segment lost 5 bases and the J segment 4 bases; nucleotides outside the gene matches: 4. This CDR3 is 13 amino acids long.

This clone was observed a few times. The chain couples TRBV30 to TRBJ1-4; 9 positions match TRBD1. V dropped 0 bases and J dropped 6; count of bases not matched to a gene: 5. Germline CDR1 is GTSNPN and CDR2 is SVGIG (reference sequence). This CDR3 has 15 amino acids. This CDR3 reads CAWSVPTGGHEKLFF. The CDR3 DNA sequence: TGTGCCTGGAGTGTACCTACAGGGGGCCATGAAAAACTGTTTTTT.

CDR3 nucleotide sequence: TGTGCCAGCAGCTTCGGCAGGGACTACGAGCAGTACTTC. This gives the protein CASSFGRDYEQYF. This rearrangement joins TRBV7-9 to TRBJ2-7; TRBD1 is a possible D gene (5 bases). The CDR3 is 13 amino acids. Germline loops: CDR1 SEHNR, CDR2 FQNEAQ (reference sequence). Trimming removed 3 bases from V and 3 bases from J, with 9 bases in between.

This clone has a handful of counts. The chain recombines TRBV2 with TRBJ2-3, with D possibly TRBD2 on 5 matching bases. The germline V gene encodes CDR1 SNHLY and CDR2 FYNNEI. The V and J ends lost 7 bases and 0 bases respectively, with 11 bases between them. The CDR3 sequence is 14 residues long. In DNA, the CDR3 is TGTGCCAGCAAGACCGGGATTAGCACAGATACGCAGTATTTT. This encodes CASKTGISTDTQYF.

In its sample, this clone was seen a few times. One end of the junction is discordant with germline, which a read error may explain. CDR3 sequence: CASSEAWAGENSPLHF. The CDR3 region has the DNA TGTGCCAGCAGTGAAGCTTGGGCAGGCGAGAATTCGCCCCTCCACTTT. J is TRBJ1-6 and V is TRBV2; D unresolved. CDR1 and CDR2 from the germline V gene are SNHLY and FYNNEI. The CDR3 runs 16 residues.

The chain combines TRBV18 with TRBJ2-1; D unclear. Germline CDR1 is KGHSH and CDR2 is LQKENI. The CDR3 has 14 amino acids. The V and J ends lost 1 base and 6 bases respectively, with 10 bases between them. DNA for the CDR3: TGTGCCAGCTCACCACAGAGGAAAACCAATGAGCAGTTCTTC. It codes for CASSPQRKTNEQFF.

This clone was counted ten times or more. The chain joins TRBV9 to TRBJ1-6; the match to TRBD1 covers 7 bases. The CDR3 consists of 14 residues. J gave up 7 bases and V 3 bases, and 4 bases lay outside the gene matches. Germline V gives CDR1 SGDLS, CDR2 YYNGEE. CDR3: CASSGQGPNSPLHF. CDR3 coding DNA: TGTGCCAGCAGCGGACAGGGACCGAATTCACCCCTCCACTTT.

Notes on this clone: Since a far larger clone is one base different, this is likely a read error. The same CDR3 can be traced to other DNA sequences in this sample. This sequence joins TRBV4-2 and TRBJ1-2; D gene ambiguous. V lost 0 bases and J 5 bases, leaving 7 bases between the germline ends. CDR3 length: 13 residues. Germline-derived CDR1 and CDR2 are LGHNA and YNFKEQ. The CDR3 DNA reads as TGTGCCAGCAGCCAAGATATGGGGTATGGCTACACCTTC. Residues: CASSQDMGYGYTF.

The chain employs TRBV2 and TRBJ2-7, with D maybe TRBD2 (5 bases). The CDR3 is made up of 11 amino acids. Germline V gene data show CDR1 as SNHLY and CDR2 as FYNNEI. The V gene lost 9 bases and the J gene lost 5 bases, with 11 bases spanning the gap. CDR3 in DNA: TGTGCCAGTGGCCTAGCAAACGAGCAGTACTTC. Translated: CASGLANEQYF.

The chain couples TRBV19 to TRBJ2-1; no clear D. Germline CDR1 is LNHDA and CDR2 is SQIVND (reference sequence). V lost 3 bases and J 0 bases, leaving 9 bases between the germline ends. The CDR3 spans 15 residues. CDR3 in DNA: TGTGCCAGTAGTATCCGGAGTAGCTCCTACAATGAGCAGTTCTTC. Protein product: CASSIRSSSYNEQFF.

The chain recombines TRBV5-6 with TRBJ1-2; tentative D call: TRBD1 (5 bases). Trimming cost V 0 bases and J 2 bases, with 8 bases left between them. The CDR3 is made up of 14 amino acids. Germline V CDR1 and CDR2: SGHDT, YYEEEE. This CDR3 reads CASSLVQGNYGYTF. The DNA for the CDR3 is TGTGCCAGCAGCTTGGTGCAGGGAAACTATGGCTACACCTTC.

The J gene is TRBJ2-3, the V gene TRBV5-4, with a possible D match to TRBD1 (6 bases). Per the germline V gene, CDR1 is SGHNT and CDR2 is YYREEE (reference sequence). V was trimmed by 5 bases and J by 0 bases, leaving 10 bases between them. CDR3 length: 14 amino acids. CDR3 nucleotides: TGTGCCAGCAGTATGACAGGTAGCACAGATACGCAGTATTTT. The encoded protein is CASSMTGSTDTQYF.